The 5 T cell receptor beta chains presented below share a single source sample, sequenced in a study of blood T cell repertoires in COVID-19. Clones were read by immunoSEQ multiplex PCR, and TCRdb kept only the in-frame ones, dropping some. The profile shows 45,000 to 65,000 clones, about 90% of them singletons. The sequencing input was peripheral blood. Source of these receptors: a man older than 75 in a cohort sampled during active COVID-19.

This clone came up once. J is TRBJ2-2 and V is TRBV30; 7 bases align to TRBD1. Per the germline V gene, CDR1 is GTSNPN and CDR2 is SVGIG (reference sequence). The V gene end was trimmed by 4 bases and the J gene end by 7 bases; junction bases not matched to a gene: 6. The CDR3 is made up of 13 amino acids. The CDR3 sequence: CAWTTGFNGELFF. DNA for the CDR3: TGTGCCTGGACGACAGGGTTCAACGGGGAGCTGTTTTTT. Using reference TRBV30 and TRBJ2-2 for the parts outside the CDR3, the full variable domain is SQTIHQWPATLVQPVGSPLSLECTVEGTSNPNLYWYRQAAGRGLQLLFYSVGIGQISSEVPQNLSASRPQDRQFILSSKKLLLSDSGFYLCAWTTGFNGELFFGEGSRLTVL.

This sequence joins TRBV4-3 and TRBJ1-2, with 8 bases lining up with TRBD1. Germline-derived CDR1 and CDR2 are LGHNA and YSLEER. The CDR3 has 14 residues. V shed 1 base and J 8 bases; nucleotides not matched to a gene: 6. CDR3 nucleotides: TGCGCCAGCAGCCAAGTGACAGGGGCGAGGGGCTACACCTTC. As protein: CASSQVTGARGYTF.

The chain employs TRBV5-8 and TRBJ1-5; the match to TRBD1 covers 8 bases. The junction had 4 bases not matched to a gene; V was cut back by 4 bases and J by 1 base. Per the germline V gene, CDR1 is SGHTS and CDR2 is YDEGEE. CDR3 size: 15 residues. Here the CDR3 reads CASSPDRESNQPQHF. CDR3 bases: TGTGCCAGCAGCCCGGACAGGGAAAGCAATCAGCCCCAGCATTTT.

The chain links TRBV5-1 to TRBJ2-7, with TRBD2 matching over 11 bases. The trim removed 5 bases at V and 2 bases at J, leaving 6 bases unmatched. This CDR3 has 15 residues. Looked up from germline, CDR1 is SGHRS and CDR2 is YFSETQ. The CDR3: CASSMGTSGPYEQYF. The CDR3 DNA is TGCGCCAGCAGTATGGGGACTAGCGGTCCCTACGAGCAGTACTTC.

This clone appeared a single time. J is TRBJ1-5 and V is TRBV30; a weak D match, TRBD1 (5 bases). The CDR3 spans 14 residues. The V end lost 1 base, the J end lost 0 bases, and 7 bases lay between the germline ends. The V gene's germline CDR1 is GTSNPN and CDR2 SVGIG (reference sequence). The CDR3 loop is CAWSEGNSNQPQHF. The CDR3, as DNA: TGTGCCTGGAGTGAGGGGAATAGCAATCAGCCCCAGCATTTT.